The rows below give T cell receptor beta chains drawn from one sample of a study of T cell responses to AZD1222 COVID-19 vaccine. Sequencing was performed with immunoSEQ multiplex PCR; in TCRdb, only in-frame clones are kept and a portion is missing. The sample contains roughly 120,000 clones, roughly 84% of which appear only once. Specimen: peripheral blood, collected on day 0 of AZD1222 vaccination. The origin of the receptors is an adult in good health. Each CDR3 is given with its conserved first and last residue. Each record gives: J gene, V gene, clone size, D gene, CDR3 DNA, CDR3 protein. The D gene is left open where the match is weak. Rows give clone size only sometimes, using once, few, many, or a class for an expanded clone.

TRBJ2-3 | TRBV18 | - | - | TGTGCCAGCTCACCCACTGGGGGAGATACGCAGTATTTT | CASSPTGGDTQYF
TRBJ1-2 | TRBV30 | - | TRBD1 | TGTGCCTGGAGTCCACAGGGGTCCTATGGCTACACCTTC | CAWSPQGSYGYTF
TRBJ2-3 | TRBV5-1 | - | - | TGCGCCAGCAGCTTGGCCCCTAGAGATACGCAGTATTTT | CASSLAPRDTQYF
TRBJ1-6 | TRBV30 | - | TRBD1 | TGTGCCTGGGCCAGGGGGAGAAATTCACCCCTCCACTTT | CAWARGRNSPLHF
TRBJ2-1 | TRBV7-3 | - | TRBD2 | TGTGCCAGCAGGGGGCGGGAGAGGTATGAGCAGTTCTTC | CASRGRERYEQFF
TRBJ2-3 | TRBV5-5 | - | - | TGTGCCAGCAGTCCTCCCGGGACGGGGATCACAGATACGCAGTATTTT | CASSPPGTGITDTQYF
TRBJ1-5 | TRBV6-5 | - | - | TGTGCCAGCAGTCCCCCCCGGGGGAAGAGTCAGCCCCAGCATTTT | CASSPPRGKSQPQHF
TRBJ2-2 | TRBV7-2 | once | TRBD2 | TGTGCCAGCAGCATGGAGGGGACTAGCGGTTCCACCGGGGAGCTGTTTTTT | CASSMEGTSGSTGELFF
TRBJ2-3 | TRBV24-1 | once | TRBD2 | TGTGCCACCAGTGATTGGACTAGCGGGAGGTTCACAGATACGCAGTATTTT | CATSDWTSGRFTDTQYF
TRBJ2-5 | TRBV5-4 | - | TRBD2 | TGTGCCAGCAGCTTTGGGGGACTACAAGAGACCCAGTACTTC | CASSFGGLQETQYF
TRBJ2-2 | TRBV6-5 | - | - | TGTGCCAGCAGTTCATGGGGCGGGAACCCCCCCGGGGAGCTGTTTTTT | CASSSWGGNPPGELFF
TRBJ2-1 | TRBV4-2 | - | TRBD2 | TGTGCCAGCAGCCAGCTAGCGGGAGCCAATGAGCAGTTCTTC | CASSQLAGANEQFF
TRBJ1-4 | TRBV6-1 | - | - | TGTGCCAGCAGTGAAGCTCGGGCAATGGGTGAAAAACTGTTTTTT | CASSEARAMGEKLFF
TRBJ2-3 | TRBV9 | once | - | TGTGCCAGCAGCCCCCGGGCAGGGAAACCAGATACGCAGTATTTT | CASSPRAGKPDTQYF
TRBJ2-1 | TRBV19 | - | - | TGTGCCAGTAGGACCACGGGCCGCGGGCGGGGTGAGCAGTTCTTC | CASRTTGRGRGEQFF
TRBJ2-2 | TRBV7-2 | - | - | TGTGCCAGCAGCTTAATGAGGGCCGCCGGGGAGCTGTTTTTT | CASSLMRAAGELFF
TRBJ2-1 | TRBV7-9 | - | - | TGTGCCAGCATGAAACGAGGGACTCCCCTCGATGAGCAGTTCTTC | CASMKRGTPLDEQFF
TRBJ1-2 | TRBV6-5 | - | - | TGTGCCAGCAGGGCCTCCGGGGAAGGCTATGGCTACACCTTC | CASRASGEGYGYTF
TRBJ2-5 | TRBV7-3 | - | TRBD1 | TGTGCCAGCAGCAAACAGGGGCCAGGGGAGACCCAGTACTTC | CASSKQGPGETQYF
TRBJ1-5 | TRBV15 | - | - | TGTGCCACCAGCAGAGGGGGGCGCGGTCAGCCCCAGCATTTT | CATSRGGRGQPQHF
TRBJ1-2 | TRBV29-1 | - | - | TGCAGCGTCGGAGGAATGAACTATGGCTACACCTTC | CSVGGMNYGYTF
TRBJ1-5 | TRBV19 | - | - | TGTGCCAGTAGATTGGCAGGAATTGGCAATCAGCCCCAGCATTTT | CASRLAGIGNQPQHF
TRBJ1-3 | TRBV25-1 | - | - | TGTGCCAGCAGCATAACGGGTTCTGGAAACACCATATATTTT | CASSITGSGNTIYF
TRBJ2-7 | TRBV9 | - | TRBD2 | TGTGCCAGCAGCCCTAGTAGCGGGGGCGGGTACGAGCAGTACTTC | CASSPSSGGGYEQYF
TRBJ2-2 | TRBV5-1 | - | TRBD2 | TGCGCCAGCAGCTTGCGGGAGGGGAACACCGGGGAGCTGTTTTTT | CASSLREGNTGELFF
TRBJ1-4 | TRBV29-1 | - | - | TGCAGCGTTGTTGGGGGAACGGCTAATGAAAAACTGTTTTTT | CSVVGGTANEKLFF
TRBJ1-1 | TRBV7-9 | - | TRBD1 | TGTGCCAGCAGCCCGGGGACAGGGTGGAACAACACTGAAGCTTTCTTT | CASSPGTGWNNTEAFF
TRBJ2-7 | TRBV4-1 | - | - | TGCGCCAGCAGCCAAGTGGCCGTATCCTACGAGCAGTACTTC | CASSQVAVSYEQYF
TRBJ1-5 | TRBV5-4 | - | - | TGTGCCAGCAGCCCGGAGCCCAATCAGCCCCAGCATTTT | CASSPEPNQPQHF
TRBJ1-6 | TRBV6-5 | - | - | TGTGCCAGCAGCCCGTGGGAGAATAATTCACCCCTCCACTTT | CASSPWENNSPLHF
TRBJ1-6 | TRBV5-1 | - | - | TGCGCCAGCAGCCTAGAGGGGAACACCTATAATTCACCCCTCCACTTT | CASSLEGNTYNSPLHF
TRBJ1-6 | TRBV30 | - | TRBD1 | TGTGCCTGGAGTGTACAGGGAGTCGCAGGGGGCGTGAATTCACCCCTCCACTTT | CAWSVQGVAGGVNSPLHF
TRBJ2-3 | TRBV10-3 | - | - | TGTGCCATCAGTGAGTCGAGCACCAGGGTACGAGATACGCAGTATTTT | CAISESSTRVRDTQYF
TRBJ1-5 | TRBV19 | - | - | TGTGCCAGTAGTATAGATAAGGGGTTCGGCAATCAGCCCCAGCATTTT | CASSIDKGFGNQPQHF
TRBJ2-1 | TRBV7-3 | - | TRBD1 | TGTGCCAGCAGCACGCGGACAGGGGGCTCCTACAATGAGCAGTTCTTC | CASSTRTGGSYNEQFF
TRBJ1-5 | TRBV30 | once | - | TGTGCCTGGGCGCCAGGGGGCAATCAGCCCCAGCATTTT | CAWAPGGNQPQHF
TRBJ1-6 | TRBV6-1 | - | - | TGTGCCAGCAGTGACGCCGGGACCTGGGCTTCACCCCTCCACTTT | CASSDAGTWASPLHF
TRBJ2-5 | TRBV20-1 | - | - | TGCAGTGCTAGTGGGAGCGGAGGAGAGACCCAGTACTTC | CSASGSGGETQYF
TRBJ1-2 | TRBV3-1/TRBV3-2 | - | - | TGTGCCAGCAGTACATTGGGTGGGGGGAGCTATGGCTACACCTTC | CASSTLGGGSYGYTF
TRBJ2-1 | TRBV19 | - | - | TGTGCCAGTAGTCGTTTCCCGGCGGGGGCCTCTACCTTCGGCTCCTACAATGAGCAGTTCTTC | CASSRFPAGASTFGSYNEQFF
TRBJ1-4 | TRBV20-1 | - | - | TGCAGTGCTAGTCACCTGCGGGGGAATGAAAAACTGTTTTTT | CSASHLRGNEKLFF
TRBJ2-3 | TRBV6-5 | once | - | TGTGCCAGCAGTTACATTTTGGCGGGCACAGATACGCAGTATTTT | CASSYILAGTDTQYF
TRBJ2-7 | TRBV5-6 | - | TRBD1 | TGTGCCAGCAGCTTTGCCGGGACAGGGGTCTACGAGCAGTACTTC | CASSFAGTGVYEQYF
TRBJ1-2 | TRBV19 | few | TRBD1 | TGTGCCAGCGGGACAGCTATTTTTTCCTATGGCTACACCTTC | CASGTAIFSYGYTF
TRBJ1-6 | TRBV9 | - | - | TGTGCCAGCAGCCCGTCAGGGGCTCCCAGCTCCTATAATTCACCCCTCCACTTT | CASSPSGAPSSYNSPLHF
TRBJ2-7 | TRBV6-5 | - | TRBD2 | TGTGCCAGCCGGGGGGTTGGGGCCTACGAGCAGTACTTC | CASRGVGAYEQYF
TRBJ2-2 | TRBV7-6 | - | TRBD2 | TGTGCCAGCAGCTTAGCGCCTCCGGGAGGGTCGAACACCGGGGAGCTGTTTTTT | CASSLAPPGGSNTGELFF
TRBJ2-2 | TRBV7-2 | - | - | TGTGCCAGCAGCCCCACGGCGGCCACCGGGGAGCTGTTTTTT | CASSPTAATGELFF
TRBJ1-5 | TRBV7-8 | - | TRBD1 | TGTGCCAGCAGCTCCGGGACAGGGGGTTTCACGGGGCCCCAGCATTTT | CASSSGTGGFTGPQHF
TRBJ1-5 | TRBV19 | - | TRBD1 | TGTGCCAGTACTCCAGGGGGGCGCAATCAGCCCCAGCATTTT | CASTPGGRNQPQHF
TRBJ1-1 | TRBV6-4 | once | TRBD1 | TGTGCCAGCAGCACGGGACAGGGCCAAGCTTTCTTT | CASSTGQGQAFF
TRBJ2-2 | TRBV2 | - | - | TGTGCCAGCAAGTTTACTTCCGGGGAGCTGTTTTTT | CASKFTSGELFF
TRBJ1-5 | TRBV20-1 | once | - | TGCAGTGCTAGTTGGGGGGGCAATCAGCCCCAGCATTTT | CSASWGGNQPQHF
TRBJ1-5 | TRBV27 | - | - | TGTGCCTCCCGCAGGACCTTCAATCAGCCCCAGCATTTT | CASRRTFNQPQHF
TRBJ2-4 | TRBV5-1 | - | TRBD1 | TGCGCCAGCAGCTTGGCCGCCTTGACAGGGGACATAGCCAAAAACATTCAGTACTTC | CASSLAALTGDIAKNIQYF
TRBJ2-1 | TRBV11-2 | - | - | TGTGCCAGCAGCTCCGCCAGGAGCTCCTACAATGAGCAGTTCTTC | CASSSARSSYNEQFF
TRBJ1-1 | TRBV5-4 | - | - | TGTGCCAGCAGCTTGGGGGGACCGGGCATGAACACTGAAGCTTTCTTT | CASSLGGPGMNTEAFF